One sample yielded the 11 T cell receptor beta chains listed below, sequenced in a study of T-cell memory formation after mild COVID-19. From the 5' RACE reads, TCRdb called clonotypes with MiXCR, one entry per CDR3 protein. The sample lists 450,000 to 650,000 distinct CDR3 sequences; 20% to 25% were seen once. The sample consisted of PBMCs or a T cell subset sorted from them (not recorded which). These receptors were obtained from an adult woman who had mild COVID-19 (a few samples of this study predate the infection). Cell type and time point are not known.

The V gene is TRBV12-3 or TRBV12-4, the J gene TRBJ1-2; the D is unclear. The CDR3 spans 14 residues. V lost 1 base and J lost 2, with 8 bases in between. The DNA for the CDR3 is TGTGCCAGCAGTTTAGGGCGGGAGAACTATGGCTACACCTTC. The encoded protein is CASSLGRENYGYTF.

The chain recombines TRBV24-1 with TRBJ2-3, with 10 positions matching TRBD2. J lost 0 bases, V lost 7 bases, and 6 bases had no gene match. CDR3 length: 16 amino acids. Germline values: CDR1 KGHDR, CDR2 SFDVKD. The CDR3: CATSDGLAASTDTQYF. CDR3 nucleotides: TGTGCCACCAGCGACGGACTAGCGGCTAGCACAGATACGCAGTATTTT.

The V gene is TRBV7-9, the J gene TRBJ1-1; 7 positions match TRBD1. Germline CDR1 and CDR2: SEHNR and FQNEAQ (reference sequence). This CDR3 contains 12 residues. J was trimmed by 3 bases and V by 6 bases; bases with no gene match: 1. In DNA, the CDR3 is TGTGCCAGCAGAGGGACAGACACTGAAGCTTTCTTT. Its translation is CASRGTDTEAFF.

This clonotype was counted a few times. V usage is TRBV7-9 and J usage is TRBJ1-4, with a weak D call TRBD1 (6 bases). This CDR3 is 15 amino acids long. Germline values: CDR1 SEHNR, CDR2 FQNEAQ (reference sequence). Trimming cost V 5 bases and J 5 bases, with 15 bases left between them. The CDR3 nucleotides read TGTGCCAGCAGCCCCAACAGGGCCATCAATGAAAAACTGTTTTTT. It encodes CASSPNRAINEKLFF.

The rearrangement uses TRBV4-2 and TRBJ2-7, with D possibly matching TRBD2 (7 bases). Germline CDR1 reads LGHNA; CDR2 reads YNFKEQ. This CDR3 contains 15 residues. The V gene lost 4 bases and the J gene lost 6 bases, with 19 bases spanning the gap. CDR3 in amino acids: CASSREGGAEGEQYF. For the CDR3, the DNA is TGTGCCAGCAGCCGGGAAGGGGGGGCAGAGGGCGAGCAGTACTTC.

The table lists this clonotype with a few counts. V and J are TRBV5-1 and TRBJ2-5; tentative D call: TRBD1 (5 bases). CDR3 size: 14 residues. Per the germline V gene, CDR1 is SGHRS and CDR2 is YFSETQ. V was pared by 3 bases and J by 5 bases, with 14 bases between. The chain's CDR3 is CASSYPSRVETQYF. In nucleotides, the CDR3 is TGCGCCAGCAGCTACCCGAGCAGGGTGGAGACCCAGTACTTC.

This clonotype was detected a few times. The rearrangement links TRBV6-5 to TRBJ1-2, with 9 bases fitting TRBD1. Germline CDR1 MNHEY, CDR2 SVGAGI. This CDR3 contains 14 residues. V lost 4 bases to trimming and J lost 6 bases; unmatched junction nucleotides: 6. CDR3 sequence: CASSSRTGVDGYTF. The CDR3 bases are TGTGCCAGCAGTTCCAGGACAGGGGTCGATGGCTACACCTTC.

In this sample, this clonotype turned up a few times. The chain employs TRBV20-1 and TRBJ2-1; D is uncertain. The V end lost 5 bases, the J end lost 2 bases, and 10 bases lay between the germline ends. Germline V gene lookup returns CDR1 DFQATT and CDR2 SNEGSKA (reference sequence). CDR3 size: 13 residues. The CDR3 sequence: CSALPGAYNEQFF. The CDR3 region has the DNA TGCAGTGCTTTACCGGGTGCCTACAATGAGCAGTTCTTC.

The rearrangement joins TRBV10-3 to TRBJ2-6; D is uncertain. Looked up from germline, CDR1 is ENHRY and CDR2 is SYGVKD. Trimming took off 3 bases at V and 5 bases at J, with 2 bases between the two ends. The CDR3 runs to 12 residues. This CDR3 reads CAISDRANVLTF. The CDR3 bases are TGTGCCATCAGTGACCGGGCCAACGTCCTGACTTTC.

This sequence joins TRBV13 and TRBJ2-6; D unclear. The CDR3 runs 17 residues. The germline V gene has CDR1 PRHDT and CDR2 FYEKMQ (reference sequence). The ends were cut back, 3 bases at V and 2 bases at J, with 14 bases in the middle. DNA of the CDR3: TGTGCCAGCAGCTTTAGTACCCAGACTCCTGGGGCCAACGTCCTGACTTTC. This gives the protein CASSFSTQTPGANVLTF.

J is TRBJ1-5 and V is TRBV5-1; D is unclear. Between the trimmed V and J ends, which lost 4 bases and 9 bases, there was a span of 14 bases. The CDR3 spans 13 residues. CDR1 and CDR2 (germline): SGHRS, YFSETQ. The CDR3: CASSVDGPRPQHF. The CDR3 nucleotides are TGCGCCAGCAGCGTGGACGGGCCGCGGCCCCAGCATTTT.